The clone carrying this T cell receptor beta chain appeared many times. Its antigen is not known. This record belongs to a study of T-cell memory formation after mild COVID-19. Whole-study context: Clusters were largely donor specific.

Findings and caveats of the study: Contracting CD4+ clones lay largely in CM and EM, with CD8+ ones residing in EMRA. The SARS-CoV-2 specificity of second-wave clones reaching peak at day 37 remained unverified.

The CDR3 totals 14 residues. Between the trimmed V and J ends, which lost 5 bases and 3 bases, there was a span of 10 bases. Germline CDR1 and CDR2: SGHTA and FQGNSA. TCR alpha and TCR beta cDNA libraries carrying sample barcodes and UMIs came from 5'RACE with constant-segment primers. Each CDR3 protein gets one entry after TCRdb re-called the 5' RACE reads with MiXCR. Counted here are fewer than 350,000 distinct CDR3 sequences, more than 15% occurring once; the ten biggest clones make up 20% to 25%. The TCR sequence derives from a man in his late teens or twenties who had mild COVID-19 (a few samples of this study predate the infection). Cell type and time point are not known. The chain carries TRBV7-2 and TRBJ1-4, with D possibly being TRBD1 (5 bases). Sequencing used PBMCs or a T cell subset sorted from them (not recorded which). The CDR3 DNA reads as TGTGCCAGCAGCCCAGGGAGGGCTAATGAAAAACTGTTTTTT. Translation: CASSPGRANEKLFF.